This T cell receptor (beta chain) was found in a study of T cell responses to AZD1222 COVID-19 vaccine. Study background: Second-dose groups at about 4 or about 12 weeks were pooled. Study findings and constraints: Two AZD1222 doses significantly raised spike-specific TCR breadth and depth over controls. Spike-spanning, vaccine-associated CD4 TCRs were dominant at 160-218 and 743-854.

Repertoires were generated with immunoSEQ multiplex PCR, while TCRdb's copy carries only in-frame clones and drops some. The repertoire has about 100,000 clones, around nine tenths of them found once; the top ten carry 20% to 25%. CDR3 length equals 12 residues. V was shortened by 3 bases and J by 7 bases, with 4 bases between the two germline ends. Germline V gene sequence: CDR1 LGHNT, CDR2 FRNRAP. About this clone itself: What it binds is unknown.

This specimen consisted of peripheral blood, obtained on day 0 of AZD1222 vaccination. The clonotype was recovered from an adult in good health. The V call is TRBV12-5, the J call TRBJ1-6; no reliable D call. As DNA, the CDR3 is TGTGCTAGTGGTTTCAGAAATTCACCCCTCCACTTT. It yields the protein CASGFRNSPLHF.